Following are 17 T cell receptor beta chains from one sample sequenced in a study of shared clonotypes between healthy human individuals. Some clones are missing from TCRdb's copy, which holds only in-frame ones; the method was immunoSEQ multiplex PCR. The sample includes some 2.3 million clones, roughly 93% of them seen just once. Sample: naive CD4+ T cells from PBMCs. Regarding subset: CD45RA+ positively selected. The receptor set was obtained from a man younger than 35 in good health. Some clones in this sample may be carry-over from other donors' samples.

The chain combines TRBV6-6 with TRBJ1-5; D unresolved. Germline V lookup: CDR1 MNHNY, CDR2 SVGAGI (reference sequence). V was cut by 0 bases and J by 1 base, with 10 bases left in between. CDR3 length equals 16 residues. The CDR3 spells CASSYSTGISNQPQHF. As DNA, the CDR3 is TGTGCCAGCAGTTACTCGACCGGAATAAGCAATCAGCCCCAGCATTTT.

The chain employs TRBV5-1 and TRBJ2-2, with D tentatively TRBD1 (6 bases). Trimming removed 4 bases at V and 6 bases at J, with 13 bases between. Germline V CDR1 and CDR2: SGHRS, YFSETQ. This CDR3 is built from 14 residues. The DNA of the CDR3 is TGCGCCAGCAGCAAAACAGGGTTACCCGGGGAGCTGTTTTTT. This translates into CASSKTGLPGELFF.

The chain uses TRBV28 and TRBJ2-1, with D possibly TRBD2 on 7 matching bases. This CDR3 is 19 amino acids long. CDR1 is MDHEN and CDR2 is SYDVKM in the germline V gene. V was clipped by 3 bases and J by 5 bases, with 26 bases between them. As DNA, the CDR3 is TGTGCCAGCAGTTTCCTAGGAGGGGGGGACCGACGAAATAACAATGAGCAGTTCTTC. Amino acid sequence: CASSFLGGGDRRNNNEQFF. The full variable domain, rest sourced from reference TRBV28 and TRBJ2-1, is DVKVTQSSRYLVKRTGEKVFLECVQDMDHENMFWYRQDPGLGLRLIYFSYDVKMKEKGDIPEGYSVSREKKERFSLILESASTNQTSMYLCASSFLGGGDRRNNNEQFFGPGTRLTVL.

This clone was recorded once. This rearrangement joins TRBV9 to TRBJ1-3; possibly TRBD1 for D (5 bases). CDR3 length: 13 residues. The V gene lost 3 bases and the J gene lost 1 base, with 5 bases spanning the gap. CDR1 SGDLS and CDR2 YYNGEE come from the germline V gene. CDR3 nucleotides: TGTGCCAGCAGCGAGGGGTCTGGAAACACCATATATTTT. Its protein product is CASSEGSGNTIYF.

V gene TRBV27 combines with J gene TRBJ1-5; possible D gene TRBD1, 5 bases. Germline loops: CDR1 MNHEY, CDR2 SMNVEV (reference sequence). Trimming pared 6 bases from V and 7 bases from J, leaving 16 bases between. This CDR3 spans 14 amino acids. The CDR3 DNA is TGTGCCAGCAGAACTAACAAGGGGCCCCAGCCCCAGCATTTT. Its translation: CASRTNKGPQPQHF.

This clone was seen just once. The chain carries TRBV7-2 and TRBJ2-3, with TRBD2 identical over 7 bases. Germline V CDR1 and CDR2: SGHTA, FQGNSA. V lost 3 bases and J lost 4; bases outside the gene matches: 4. The length of the CDR3 is 14 residues. The CDR3 reads CASSFSGPADTQYF. The CDR3 coding sequence is TGTGCCAGCAGCTTTAGCGGGCCGGCAGATACGCAGTATTTT.

The V gene is TRBV28, the J gene TRBJ2-3; D possibly corresponds to TRBD2 (5 bases). Germline V gives CDR1 MDHEN, CDR2 SYDVKM. Trimming cost V 4 bases and J 4 bases, with 21 bases left between them. The CDR3 is 17 residues long. In DNA form, the CDR3 reads TGTGCCAGCAGTTCACCCCTACAGATGATGGGAGCAGATACGCAGTATTTT. This translates into CASSSPLQMMGADTQYF.

The chain employs TRBV5-1 and TRBJ2-1, with 9 bases that match TRBD1. The CDR3 is made up of 16 amino acids. With V trimmed by 1 base and J by 3 bases, 5 bases remained unmatched. The germline V gene has CDR1 SGHRS and CDR2 YFSETQ. This CDR3 reads CASSLQGQGYYNEQFF. The CDR3 nucleotides are TGCGCCAGCAGCTTGCAGGGACAGGGCTACTACAATGAGCAGTTCTTC.

The chain carries TRBV28 and TRBJ2-3; 8 positions match TRBD2. Germline assignment: CDR1 MDHEN and CDR2 SYDVKM. With V trimmed by 6 bases and J by 4 bases, 9 bases remained unmatched. The CDR3 has 15 amino acids. The CDR3: CASSRGGRNPDTQYF. In DNA form, the CDR3 reads TGTGCCAGCAGCCGCGGCGGGAGGAACCCAGATACGCAGTATTTT.

This clone was seen just once. The chain employs TRBV11-1 and TRBJ2-7; D possibly matches TRBD1 or TRBD2 (5 bases each). The germline gives CDR1 SGHAT, CDR2 FQDESV (reference sequence). V was clipped by 3 bases and J by 0 bases, with 12 bases between them. The CDR3 covers 15 residues. In nucleotides, the CDR3 is TGTGCCAGCAGCTTTGGGACGGAGTACTCCTACGAGCAGTACTTC. This translates into CASSFGTEYSYEQYF.

The V gene is TRBV7-9, the J gene TRBJ1-4; D unresolved. The CDR3 length is 16 residues. V lost 5 bases to trimming and J lost 0 bases, with 13 bases between them. Germline lookup yields CDR1 SEHNR and CDR2 FQNEAQ (reference sequence). The CDR3 reads CASSPPWQATNEKLFF. CDR3 bases: TGTGCCAGCAGCCCCCCGTGGCAAGCAACTAATGAAAAACTGTTTTTT.

The chain combines TRBV5-6 with TRBJ2-4; D not certain. The germline V gene has CDR1 SGHDT and CDR2 YYEEEE. Trimming cost V 1 base and J 5 bases, with 7 bases left between them. The CDR3 totals 13 residues. The CDR3 spells CASSLSPENIQYF. CDR3 sequence (DNA): TGTGCCAGCAGCTTGAGCCCAGAAAACATTCAGTACTTC.

The V gene is TRBV5-1, the J gene TRBJ2-2, with 10 bases matching TRBD1. The CDR3 runs to 15 residues. Germline V CDR1 and CDR2: SGHRS, YFSETQ. Germline trimming cut 4 bases from V and 7 bases from J; bases unmatched to any gene: 7. CDR3 in DNA: TGCGCCAGCAGCCTGGAGGGACAGGGGATCGGGGAGCTGTTTTTT. Protein product: CASSLEGQGIGELFF.

This chain uses TRBV5-6 with TRBJ1-1; perhaps TRBD1 as D (5 bases). Trimming shortened V by 0 bases and J by 0 bases, and 9 bases separated the two germline ends. The CDR3 covers 15 residues. CDR1 and CDR2 (germline): SGHDT, YYEEEE. The CDR3 DNA reads as TGTGCCAGCAGCTTGGGCCCAGGGATGAACACTGAAGCTTTCTTT. This gives the protein CASSLGPGMNTEAFF.

Remarks on this clone: The identical CDR3 is also encoded by other nucleotide sequences in the sample. The V call is TRBV18, the J call TRBJ2-1; 9 nucleotides align to TRBD2. CDR3 size: 15 residues. V was pared by 6 bases and J by 0 bases, with 3 bases of the junction left unmatched. The germline V gene has CDR1 KGHSH and CDR2 LQKENI. The CDR3 nucleotides are TGTGCCAGCTCGAGTAGCGGGAGCTCCTACAATGAGCAGTTCTTC. Amino acid sequence: CASSSSGSSYNEQFF.

V usage is TRBV30 and J usage is TRBJ1-5, with D possibly matching TRBD1 (6 bases). The V end lost 8 bases, the J end lost 0 bases, and 8 bases lay between the germline ends. Germline CDR1 reads GTSNPN; CDR2 reads SVGIG (reference sequence). CDR3 length: 12 residues. CDR3 nucleotide sequence: TGTGCCGGACAGATTAGCAATCAGCCCCAGCATTTT. Translated: CAGQISNQPQHF.

A word on this clone: The same CDR3 can be traced to other DNA sequences in this sample. The CDR3 coding sequence is TGTGCCAGCAGCTTAGGACAGGGTGCCTACGAGCAGTACTTC. This translates into CASSLGQGAYEQYF. The chain couples TRBV7-9 to TRBJ2-7; 7 bases are a match to TRBD1. The CDR3 is made up of 14 amino acids. J was trimmed by 2 bases and V by 1 base; bases with no gene match: 2. Germline CDR1 reads SEHNR; CDR2 reads FQNEAQ (reference sequence). The whole variable domain, remainder taken from reference TRBV7-9 and TRBJ2-7, is DTGVSQNPRHKITKRGQNVTFRCDPISEHNRLYWYRQTLGQGPEFLTYFQNEAQLEKSRLLSDRFSAERPKGSFSTLEIQRTEQGDSAMYLCASSLGQGAYEQYFGPGTRLTVT.